What follows are 6 T cell receptor beta chains derived from one specimen sequenced in a study of radiation and T cells in renal cell carcinoma. Time point described: baseline pretreatment blood. Described treatment: 15 Gy SBRT to primary tumor, nephrectomy 4 weeks later. The table came from immunoSEQ multiplex PCR; TCRdb's copy has only in-frame clones and leaves some out. The table lists about 150,000 clones, roughly 88% of them singletons. Sequenced material: blood, taken from a patient whose treatment included radiotherapy and nephrectomy. The receptors shown here come from a woman aged 45-65 years with renal cell carcinoma.

The CDR3 DNA sequence: TGTGCCAGCAGCGCCCCTAGCGGGGGGGTGAACACCGGGGAGCTGTTTTTT. Encoded protein: CASSAPSGGVNTGELFF. The genes are TRBV7-2 and TRBJ2-2, with 12 bases lining up with TRBD2. The CDR3 loop spans 17 amino acids. With 5 bases clipped from V and 1 base from J, the junction kept 5 bases outside the gene matches. The germline gives CDR1 SGHTA, CDR2 FQGNSA.

The chain recombines TRBV5-4 with TRBJ2-2, with D unclear. Trimming shortened V by 1 base and J by 4 bases, and 8 bases separated the two germline ends. CDR1 and CDR2 (germline): SGHNT, YYREEE (reference sequence). The CDR3 has 14 residues. In DNA, the CDR3 is TGTGCCAGCAGCTTGAACACCCTCACCGGGGAGCTGTTTTTT. Its translation is CASSLNTLTGELFF. The full variable domain, in which reference TRBV5-4 and TRBJ2-2 provide the parts outside the CDR3, is ETGVTQSPTHLIKTRGQQVTLRCSSQSGHNTVSWYQQALGQGPQFIFQYYREEENGRGNFPPRFSGLQFPNYSSELNVNALELDDSALYLCASSLNTLTGELFFGEGSRLTVL.

The chain combines TRBV18 with TRBJ2-7; D remains unclear. CDR1 is KGHSH, CDR2 LQKENI, per germline. This CDR3 spans 14 amino acids. Trimming shortened V by 0 bases and J by 2 bases, and 8 bases separated the two germline ends. Here the CDR3 reads CASSPPVPTYEQYF. DNA for the CDR3: TGTGCCAGCTCACCACCGGTCCCCACCTACGAGCAGTACTTC.

The rearrangement links TRBV27 to TRBJ1-2; 9 bases line up with TRBD1. The CDR3 covers 12 residues. Losses at the gene ends were 3 bases for V and 11 bases for J; bases not matched to a gene: 4. The germline V gene encodes CDR1 MNHEY and CDR2 SMNVEV (reference sequence). CDR3 sequence: CASSFTGGWYTF. The CDR3 DNA sequence: TGTGCCAGCAGTTTCACAGGGGGCTGGTACACCTTC.

This clone was counted a single time. The chain carries TRBV4-3 and TRBJ1-2, with D unclear. Trimming shortened V by 0 bases and J by 0 bases, and 8 bases separated the two germline ends. Germline CDR1 and CDR2: LGHNA and YSLEER. The CDR3 is made up of 15 amino acids. CDR3 sequence (DNA): TGCGCCAGCAGCCAAGATAGTGCTTCTAACTATGGCTACACCTTC. Residues: CASSQDSASNYGYTF.

The V and J genes are TRBV5-1 and TRBJ1-2; D ambiguous. V lost 4 bases to trimming and J lost 6 bases, with 16 bases between them. The CDR3 has 14 residues. The germline CDR1 and CDR2 sequences are SGHRS and YFSETQ. In DNA, the CDR3 is TGCGCCAGCAGCCAGGCCCGTTCTCAGGATGGCTACACCTTC. Protein: CASSQARSQDGYTF.